This TCR beta chain was sequenced in a study of blood T cell repertoires in COVID-19. About the research overall: Italy, Spain and the United States were the sources of the convalescent and acute COVID-19 samples. Sample material is recorded as cDNA or gDNA derived from T cells, B-cell-depleted T cells, or PBMCs.

The CDR3 totals 15 residues. With 2 bases removed from V and 4 bases from J, the gap between germline ends came to 13 bases. Germline values: CDR1 SEHNR, CDR2 FQNEAQ (reference sequence). This clone was counted a few times. A Seattle source enrolled patients during active infection and followed them longitudinally. How the authors handled the data: Researchers report that nucleated cell counts were estimated from reference gene primer amplification. Profiled with immunoSEQ multiplex PCR; TCRdb holds only in-frame clones, not every one. V and J calls and clone size are those listed in that table; D and trimming were worked out from the DNA. The sample consists of roughly 380,000 clones, 75% to 90% of them appearing once.

This receptor was obtained from a woman in her 40s with COVID-19, enrolled during active disease. This chain connects TRBV7-9 to TRBJ2-3; weak D call: TRBD2 (7 bases). Sequences were obtained from peripheral blood. The CDR3 sequence is CASSLQRGGPDTQYF. The CDR3 coding sequence is TGTGCCAGCAGCTTACAGAGGGGGGGCCCAGATACGCAGTATTTT.